This T cell receptor (beta chain) was sequenced during a study of a mutant IDH1 vaccine in newly diagnosed glioma. Turning to the study itself: Vaccines were first given 4-6 weeks after radiotherapy alone, or with temozolomide cycles. Sex distribution of treated patients was roughly 62% male and roughly 40% female; mean age was around 40 years.

Notes on this clone: Its antigen is still unknown.

The time point is: week 23, last vaccination. A single vaccine dose contained 300 ug of mutant IDH1 20-mer peptide, and topical imiquimod was used with it. Findings and caveats of the study: Immune responses arising from the vaccine appeared in 80% to 95% of patients.

The repertoire was sequenced with immunoSEQ multiplex PCR; TCRdb's copy has only in-frame clones and lacks some. This sample has tens of thousands of clones; about 81% occur once, and the top ten carry about 8.8%. This sequence originates from a woman aged 40 to 50 with glioma. Some clones in this sample may be carry-over from other donors' samples. This specimen consisted of PBMCs, obtained from a glioma patient whose treatment included an IDH1 peptide vaccine.

The CDR3 coding sequence is TGTGCCAGCAGCGCCCTAAAGACGACCGGGGAGCTGTTTTTT. Protein sequence: CASSALKTTGELFF. V is TRBV7-6 and J is TRBJ2-2; D gene ambiguous. Deletions cut 5 bases from V and 5 bases from J, with 12 bases between. CDR3 size: 14 residues. CDR1 is SGHVS, CDR2 FNYEAQ, per germline.